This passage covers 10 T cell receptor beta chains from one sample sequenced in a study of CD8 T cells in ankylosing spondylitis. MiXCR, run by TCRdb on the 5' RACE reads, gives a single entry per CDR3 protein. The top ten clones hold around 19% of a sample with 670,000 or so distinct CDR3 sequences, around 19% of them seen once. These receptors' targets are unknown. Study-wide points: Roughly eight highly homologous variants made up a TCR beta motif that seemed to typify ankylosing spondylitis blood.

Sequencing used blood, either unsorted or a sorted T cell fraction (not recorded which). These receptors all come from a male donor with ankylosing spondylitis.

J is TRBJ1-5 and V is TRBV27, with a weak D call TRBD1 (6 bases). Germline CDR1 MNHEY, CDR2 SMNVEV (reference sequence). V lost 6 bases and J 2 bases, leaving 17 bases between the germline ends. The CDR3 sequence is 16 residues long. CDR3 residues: CASSQQGPQGNQPQHF. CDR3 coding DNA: TGTGCCAGCAGCCAACAGGGCCCGCAGGGCAATCAGCCCCAGCATTTT.

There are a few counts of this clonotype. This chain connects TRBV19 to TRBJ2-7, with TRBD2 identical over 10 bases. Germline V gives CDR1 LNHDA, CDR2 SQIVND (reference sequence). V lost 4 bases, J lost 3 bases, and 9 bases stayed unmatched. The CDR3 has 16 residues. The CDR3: CASSSHSLAGVYEQYF. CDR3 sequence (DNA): TGTGCCAGTAGTAGCCATTCGCTAGCGGGAGTCTACGAGCAGTACTTC.

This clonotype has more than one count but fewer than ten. CDR3 protein: CASSQEIGPPPYGYTF. Here the CDR3 DNA reads TGTGCCAGCAGCCAAGAAATAGGGCCGCCCCCCTATGGCTACACCTTC. The chain links TRBV4-2 to TRBJ1-2; no reliable D call. V lost 0 bases to trimming and J lost 4 bases, with 15 bases between them. CDR1 LGHNA and CDR2 YNFKEQ come from the germline V gene. The CDR3 spans 16 residues.

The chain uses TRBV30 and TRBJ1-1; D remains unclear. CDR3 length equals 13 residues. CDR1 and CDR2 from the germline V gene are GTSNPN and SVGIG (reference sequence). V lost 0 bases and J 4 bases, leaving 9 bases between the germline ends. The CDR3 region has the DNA TGTGCCTGGAGTGTACTGGTGTTCACTGAAGCTTTCTTT. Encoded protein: CAWSVLVFTEAFF.

The CDR3 DNA reads as TGTGCCAGCAGCCCCCGGGACAGCTACTCCTACGAGCAGTACTTC. This gives the protein CASSPRDSYSYEQYF. This chain links TRBV7-9 with TRBJ2-7, with 7 bases fitting TRBD1. Germline values: CDR1 SEHNR, CDR2 FQNEAQ (reference sequence). The CDR3 loop spans 15 amino acids. V gave up 5 bases and J gave up 0 bases; unmatched junction bases: 7.

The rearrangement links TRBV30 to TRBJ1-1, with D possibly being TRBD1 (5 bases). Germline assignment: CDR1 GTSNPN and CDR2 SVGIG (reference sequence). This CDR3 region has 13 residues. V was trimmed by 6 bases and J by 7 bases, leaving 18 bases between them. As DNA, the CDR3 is TGTGCCTGTCCGGGGCAGGGAAGGGGTGAAGCTTTCTTT. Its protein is CACPGQGRGEAFF.

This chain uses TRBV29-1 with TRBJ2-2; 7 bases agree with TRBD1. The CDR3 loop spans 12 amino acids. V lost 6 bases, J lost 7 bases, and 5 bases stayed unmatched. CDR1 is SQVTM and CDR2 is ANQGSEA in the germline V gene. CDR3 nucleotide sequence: TGCAGCGTGGGGACAGTGGGCGGGGAGCTGTTTTTT. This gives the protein CSVGTVGGELFF.

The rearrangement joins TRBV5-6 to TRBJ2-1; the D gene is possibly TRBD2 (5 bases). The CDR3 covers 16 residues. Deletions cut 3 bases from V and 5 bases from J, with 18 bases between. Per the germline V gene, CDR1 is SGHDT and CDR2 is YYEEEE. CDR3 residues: CASSYGGWTVNNEQFF. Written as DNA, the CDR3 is TGTGCCAGCAGCTACGGTGGTTGGACTGTAAACAATGAGCAGTTCTTC.

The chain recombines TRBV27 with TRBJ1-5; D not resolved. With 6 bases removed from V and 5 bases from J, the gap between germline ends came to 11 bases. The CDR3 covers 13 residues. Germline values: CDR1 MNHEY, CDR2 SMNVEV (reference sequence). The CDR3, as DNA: TGTGCCAGCAGGAACGGAATCGATCAGCCCCAGCATTTT. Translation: CASRNGIDQPQHF.

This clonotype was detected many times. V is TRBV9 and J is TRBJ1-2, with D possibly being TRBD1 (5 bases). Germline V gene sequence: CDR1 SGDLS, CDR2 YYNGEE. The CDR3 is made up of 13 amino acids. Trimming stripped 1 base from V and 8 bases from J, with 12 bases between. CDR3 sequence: CASSVSAQGGYTF. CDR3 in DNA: TGTGCCAGCAGCGTATCGGCCCAGGGAGGCTACACCTTC.